One and the same sample provided the 30 T cell receptor beta chains below, sequenced in a study of metastatic and nonmetastatic thyroid tumors. Prior to thyroid surgery, none of the patients had received any treatment. TCRdb reanalyzed the PCR reads with MiXCR. The sample lists roughly 16,000 clones; about 31% were seen once. The sample taken for sequencing was tumor tissue. Every receptor here comes from a male donor with papillary thyroid cancer or a benign thyroid nodule (not recorded which). Some clones in this sample may be carry-over from other donors' samples.

This clone was counted ten times or more. This rearrangement joins TRBV5-4 to TRBJ2-7, with D uncertain. Per the germline V gene, CDR1 is SGHNT and CDR2 is YYREEE (reference sequence). The V and J ends lost 3 bases and 2 bases respectively, with 9 bases between them. The CDR3 loop spans 13 amino acids. Here the CDR3 reads CASSYDITYEQYF. The CDR3 DNA sequence: TGTGCCAGCAGCTACGACATTACCTACGAGCAGTACTTC.

As DNA, the CDR3 is TGTGCCATCAGTGGAACAGGGACAGAGGAGCAGTACTTC. Its translation is CAISGTGTEEQYF. This sequence joins TRBV10-3 and TRBJ2-7; 7 nucleotides match TRBD1. The CDR3 has 13 amino acids. Looked up from germline, CDR1 is ENHRY and CDR2 is SYGVKD. Trimming took 4 bases from V and 7 from J; bases not matched to a gene: 7.

This clone has at least ten counts. The chain has TRBV7-2 and TRBJ2-1; 8 nucleotides line up with TRBD2. The CDR3 consists of 18 residues. The germline CDR1 and CDR2 sequences are SGHTA and FQGNSA. After removal of 0 bases from V and 0 bases from J, the junction contained 7 bases not matched to a gene. DNA for the CDR3: TGTGCCAGCAGCTTAGCGGGGGTCGGGAGGGGCTCCTACAATGAGCAGTTCTTC. It yields the protein CASSLAGVGRGSYNEQFF.

At least ten counts were recorded for this clone. V and J are TRBV4-1 and TRBJ2-1; D is undetermined. This CDR3 has 15 residues. CDR1 MGHRA and CDR2 YSYEKL come from the germline V gene. The ends were cut back, 3 bases at V and 5 bases at J, with 14 bases in the middle. The CDR3 spells CASSHGILGNNEQFF. CDR3 sequence (DNA): TGCGCCAGCAGCCATGGAATCTTGGGAAACAATGAGCAGTTCTTC.

This clone appeared once. The V and J genes are TRBV5-1 and TRBJ1-1, with D possibly being TRBD1 (5 bases). Germline V gives CDR1 SGHRS, CDR2 YFSETQ. This CDR3 has 13 residues. V lost 4 bases and J 3 bases, leaving 10 bases between the germline ends. The CDR3 sequence is CASSATVDTEAFF. The CDR3 bases are TGCGCCAGCAGCGCGACAGTAGACACTGAAGCTTTCTTT.

This chain links TRBV18 with TRBJ2-2; D uncertain. This CDR3 region has 13 residues. The germline V and J ends were trimmed by 3 bases and 9 bases, with 11 bases remaining between them. Germline V gene data show CDR1 as KGHSH and CDR2 as LQKENI. This chain's CDR3 is CASSPTDPRELFF. The CDR3 coding sequence is TGTGCCAGCTCACCGACGGACCCTAGGGAGCTGTTTTTT.

The table lists this clone with a few counts. V usage is TRBV3-1 and J usage is TRBJ1-6; D gene unclear. CDR3 length: 13 residues. V was clipped by 0 bases and J by 8 bases, with 5 bases between them. The germline gives CDR1 LGHDT, CDR2 YNNKEL (reference sequence). The CDR3 region is CASSQDGYSPLHF. CDR3 DNA sequence: TGTGCCAGCAGCCAAGATGGCTATTCACCCCTCCACTTT.

The V and J genes are TRBV28 and TRBJ1-2; no reliable D call. There are 12 residues in the CDR3. The germline V gene encodes CDR1 MDHEN and CDR2 SYDVKM. Trimming took 3 bases from V and 5 from J, leaving 7 bases between them. The CDR3 region has the DNA TGTGCCAGCAGTTTGGCTTCATATGGCTACACCTTC. This gives the protein CASSLASYGYTF.

This rearrangement joins TRBV6-4 to TRBJ2-1; maybe TRBD2 (5 bases). This CDR3 is 14 amino acids long. The germline V and J ends were trimmed by 0 bases and 3 bases, with 6 bases remaining between them. Per germline, CDR1 MRHNA and CDR2 SNTAGT. The CDR3 loop reads CASSDSSGYNEQFF. CDR3 in DNA: TGTGCCAGCAGTGACTCGAGCGGCTACAATGAGCAGTTCTTC.

This clone was seen ten or more times. The junction departs from the called germline gene at one end, perhaps through a read error. The chain uses TRBV18 and TRBJ2-7, with D possibly TRBD1 on 6 matching bases. The CDR3 is 15 amino acids. Per the germline V gene, CDR1 is KGHSH and CDR2 is LQKENI. In DNA form, the CDR3 reads TGTGCCAGCTCAACACCGGCGACAGGTGTCGACGAGCAGTACTTC. Protein product: CASSTPATGVDEQYF.

The table lists this clone with a few counts. The chain employs TRBV6-1 and TRBJ2-1; 7 nucleotides match TRBD2. Trimming at V came to 5 bases and at J to 0 bases, leaving 7 bases not matched to a gene. Germline lookup yields CDR1 MNHNS and CDR2 SASEGT. The CDR3 is made up of 16 amino acids. CDR3 coding DNA: TGTGCCAGCAGTCAAATTAGCGGGCACTCCTACAATGAGCAGTTCTTC. Translation: CASSQISGHSYNEQFF.

In this sample, this clone turned up a few times. This chain joins TRBV30 and TRBJ1-1; D is unresolved. Germline CDR1 is GTSNPN and CDR2 is SVGIG (reference sequence). V lost 2 bases and J 5 bases, leaving 6 bases between the germline ends. CDR3 length equals 11 residues. CDR3 in DNA: TGTGCCTGGAGTAAGATTACTGAAGCTTTCTTT. Protein: CAWSKITEAFF. Drawing the rest from reference TRBV30 and TRBJ1-1, the complete variable domain is SQTIHQWPATLVQPVGSPLSLECTVEGTSNPNLYWYRQAAGRGLQLLFYSVGIGQISSEVPQNLSASRPQDRQFILSSKKLLLSDSGFYLCAWSKITEAFFGQGTRLTVV.

The chain links TRBV3-1 to TRBJ2-1, with 8 positions matching TRBD2. V gave up 4 bases and J gave up 8 bases; unmatched junction bases: 13. The V gene's germline CDR1 is LGHDT and CDR2 YNNKEL (reference sequence). The CDR3 has 16 residues. Here the CDR3 DNA reads TGTGCCAGCAGCCTAAGCGCGGGAGGCCGGCAATATGAGCAGTTCTTC. This translates into CASSLSAGGRQYEQFF.

In its sample, this clone ranks as medium-sized. V gene TRBV28 combines with J gene TRBJ2-1, with D maybe TRBD1 (6 bases). The CDR3 loop spans 19 amino acids. Trimming stripped 5 bases from V and 7 bases from J, with 30 bases between. Germline V gives CDR1 MDHEN, CDR2 SYDVKM. CDR3 sequence (DNA): TGTGCCAGCAGTCCCCCGGGGCCCATCCAGGGGAGCCGGAGGAATGAGCAGTTCTTC. Its protein product is CASSPPGPIQGSRRNEQFF.

This chain links TRBV20-1 with TRBJ2-7; D is perhaps TRBD1 (6 bases). The CDR3 has 12 residues. Germline CDR1 and CDR2: DFQATT and SNEGSKA (reference sequence). V lost 7 bases and J lost 5, with 15 bases in between. The CDR3 region is CSVSEQGHEQYF. For the CDR3, the DNA is TGCAGTGTGTCGGAACAGGGCCACGAGCAGTACTTC.

This sequence joins TRBV20-1 and TRBJ1-6; D possibly corresponds to TRBD1 (5 bases). This CDR3 contains 14 residues. Germline V CDR1 and CDR2: DFQATT, SNEGSKA (reference sequence). V shed 2 bases and J shed 5 bases, with 10 bases lying between them. The CDR3 region is CSARTTGDNSPLHF. The CDR3 DNA follows: TGCAGTGCTAGAACTACAGGTGATAATTCACCCCTCCACTTT.

This clone showed up just a few times. The genes are TRBV19 and TRBJ2-2, with TRBD1 identical over 10 bases. J was trimmed by 6 bases and V by 7 bases; bases with no gene match: 8. The CDR3 sequence is 15 residues long. Germline values: CDR1 LNHDA, CDR2 SQIVND (reference sequence). For the CDR3, the DNA is TGTGCCAGTAAAGTCGGGACAGGGGTTTCCGGGGAGCTGTTTTTT. Translated: CASKVGTGVSGELFF.

This clone appeared many times. The chain carries TRBV6-2 or TRBV6-3 and TRBJ2-3, with TRBD2 identical over 7 bases. J was trimmed by 5 bases and V by 6 bases; bases with no gene match: 23. This CDR3 comprises 19 residues. The V gene's germline CDR1 is MNHEY and CDR2 SVGEGT. CDR3: CASRGVRGLWLADGDTQYF. CDR3 coding DNA: TGTGCCAGCAGGGGAGTTAGGGGCCTGTGGCTAGCGGACGGAGATACGCAGTATTTT.

There are a few counts of this clone. This chain uses TRBV11-2 with TRBJ1-1; D possibly corresponds to TRBD1 (6 bases). V was pared by 6 bases and J by 8 bases, with 19 bases between. Germline loops: CDR1 SGHAT, CDR2 FQNNGV. The CDR3 has 14 amino acids. The CDR3 nucleotides read TGTGCCAGCAGTCTAAGGCTACAGGGTGGCGAAGCTTTCTTT. It yields the protein CASSLRLQGGEAFF.

A word on this clone: At one boundary the junction diverges from the germline segment, which might be a read error. The CDR3 bases are TGTGCCAGCTCGAGCGGGATATCTCTGTGCACCGTGGAGCTGTTTTTT. It codes for CASSSGISLCTVELFF. The V and J genes are TRBV2 and TRBJ2-2; 7 nucleotides agree with TRBD2. The CDR3 runs to 16 residues. In germline, CDR1 is SNHLY, CDR2 FYNNEI. Full variable domain (missing parts from reference TRBV2 and TRBJ2-2): EPEVTQTPSHQVTQMGQEVILRCVPISNHLYFYWYRQILGQKVEFLVSFYNNEISEKSEIFDDQFSVERPDGSNFTLKIRSTKLEDSAMYFCASSSGISLCTVELFFGEGSRLTVL.

This clone was picked up many times. This chain links TRBV10-3 with TRBJ2-6, with 10 bases matching TRBD2. With V trimmed by 5 bases and J by 4 bases, 5 bases remained unmatched. CDR3 length equals 16 residues. Germline CDR1 ENHRY, CDR2 SYGVKD. The CDR3 DNA reads TGTGCCATCAGTCAAGCGGGAGGGCGAGGGGCCAACGTCCTGACTTTC. Encoded protein: CAISQAGGRGANVLTF.

The CDR3 region is CASSGSGYEQYF. CDR3 DNA: TGTGCCAGCAGCGGCAGTGGCTACGAGCAGTACTTC. The gene calls are TRBV3-1 and TRBJ2-7; D is unclear. Looked up from germline, CDR1 is LGHDT and CDR2 is YNNKEL (reference sequence). Trimming pared 5 bases from V and 3 bases from J, leaving 8 bases between. The CDR3 contains 12 residues.

The chain carries TRBV5-5 and TRBJ2-3; D uncertain. The germline gives CDR1 SGHKS, CDR2 YYEKEE (reference sequence). V shed 2 bases and J shed 1 base, with 8 bases lying between them. This CDR3 comprises 14 residues. The CDR3 coding sequence is TGTGCCAGCAGCTTAAGTGTGGGCACAGATACGCAGTATTTT. This codes for CASSLSVGTDTQYF.

The V gene is TRBV3-1, the J gene TRBJ1-1; TRBD1 matches at 8 bases. The CDR3 runs 16 residues. Germline values: CDR1 LGHDT, CDR2 YNNKEL (reference sequence). J lost 4 bases, V lost 5 bases, and 12 bases had no gene match. DNA of the CDR3: TGTGCCAGCAGCTTATCCACAGGGGGAGGTGGCACTGAAGCTTTCTTT. Its protein is CASSLSTGGGGTEAFF.

This clone was counted at least ten times. The V gene is TRBV4-2, the J gene TRBJ2-3, with D perhaps TRBD2 (6 bases). Germline lookup yields CDR1 LGHNA and CDR2 YNFKEQ. The V and J ends lost 1 base and 3 bases respectively, with 20 bases between them. The CDR3 has 18 residues. The CDR3 sequence is CASSQVLTRSWVTDTQYF. CDR3 DNA: TGTGCCAGCAGCCAAGTTTTGACTAGATCGTGGGTGACAGATACGCAGTATTTT.

This clone has just one count. This CDR3 fails to terminate in the conserved phenylalanine or tryptophan, so it likely reflects a read error. The genes are TRBV4-1 and TRBJ1-5; TRBD1 might be the D (5 bases). The V end lost 0 bases, the J end lost 11 bases, and 14 bases lay between the germline ends. The V gene's germline CDR1 is MGHRA and CDR2 YSYEKL. The CDR3 consists of 14 residues. CDR3 DNA sequence: TGCGCCAGCAGCCAAGAGCGTACGGGACCGGCCCAGCATTCT. This codes for CASSQERTGPAQHS.

The sample holds a few counts of this clone. V usage is TRBV6-2 or TRBV6-3 and J usage is TRBJ2-7, with unresolved D. CDR1 MNHEY and CDR2 SVGEGT come from the germline V gene. The CDR3 has 14 residues. V lost 6 bases and J lost 0, with 12 bases in between. The CDR3, as DNA: TGTGCCAGCAGCCCAACCCTGGTCTCCTACGAGCAGTACTTC. Translation: CASSPTLVSYEQYF.

This clone was detected many times. A much larger clone lies one base from this, so it may be a read error. The sample contains more than one DNA sequence encoding this CDR3. V and J are TRBV11-3 and TRBJ2-7, with 8 bases that match TRBD2. Germline lookup yields CDR1 SGHNT and CDR2 YENEEA. The ends lost 5 bases at V and 7 bases at J; junction bases unmatched: 10. CDR3 length: 14 residues. DNA of the CDR3: TGTGCCAGCAGCCCCGGGACGAGCGGGAGTGAGCAGTACTTC. Amino acids: CASSPGTSGSEQYF.

This clone is medium-sized within its sample. The V gene is TRBV11-2, the J gene TRBJ1-2, with D uncertain. Germline V lookup: CDR1 SGHAT, CDR2 FQNNGV. The CDR3 has 15 residues. Trimming took 5 bases from V and 2 from J, leaving 15 bases between them. CDR3 region: CASSDVAVNNYGYTF. Here the CDR3 DNA reads TGTGCCAGCAGCGATGTCGCGGTTAACAACTATGGCTACACCTTC.

This clone qualifies as medium-sized. The chain links TRBV6-1 to TRBJ1-6; D unresolved. This CDR3 is built from 15 residues. CDR1 is MNHNS and CDR2 is SASEGT in the germline V gene. Trimming removed 7 bases from V and 5 bases from J, with 15 bases in between. The CDR3 is CASTSLGSHNSPLHF. The CDR3 region has the DNA TGTGCCAGCACCTCCCTGGGGTCCCATAATTCACCCCTCCACTTT.